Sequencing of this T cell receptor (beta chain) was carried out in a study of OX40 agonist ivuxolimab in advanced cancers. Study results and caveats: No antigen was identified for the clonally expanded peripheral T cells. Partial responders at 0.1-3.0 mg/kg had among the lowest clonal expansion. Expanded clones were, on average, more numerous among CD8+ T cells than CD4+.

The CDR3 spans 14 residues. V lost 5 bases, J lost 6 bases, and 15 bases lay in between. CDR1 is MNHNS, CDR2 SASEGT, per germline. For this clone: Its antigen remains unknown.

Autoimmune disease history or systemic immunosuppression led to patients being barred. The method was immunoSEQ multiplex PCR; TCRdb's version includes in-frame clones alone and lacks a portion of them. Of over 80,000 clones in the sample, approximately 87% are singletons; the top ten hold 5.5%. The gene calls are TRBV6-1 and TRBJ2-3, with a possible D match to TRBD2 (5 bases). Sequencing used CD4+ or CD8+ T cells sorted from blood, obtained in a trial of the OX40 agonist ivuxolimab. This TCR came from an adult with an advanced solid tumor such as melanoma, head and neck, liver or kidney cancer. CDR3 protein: CASSPPASRDTQYF. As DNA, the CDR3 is TGTGCCAGCAGTCCCCCGGCTAGCCGGGATACGCAGTATTTT.